This entry features one T cell receptor beta chain sequence. Under the authors' procedure: The authors estimated nucleated cell counts from reference gene primer amplification. Only in-frame clones appear in the TCRdb table, and some are missing; sequencing was by immunoSEQ multiplex PCR. That table furnishes V, J and clone size, whereas the DNA furnished D and trimming. The sample includes around 150,000 clones, more than 80% of them seen just once. The sample originates from a study of blood T cell repertoires in COVID-19. On the study more broadly: Material from acute and convalescent COVID-19 was sourced from the United States, Italy and Spain. The analysed material was cDNA or gDNA that came from T cells, B-cell-depleted T cells, or PBMCs.

The CDR3 sequence is 15 residues long. The germline V gene has CDR1 SGHVS and CDR2 FNYEAQ. Trimming shortened V by 4 bases and J by 10 bases, and 17 bases separated the two germline ends. Sequencing used peripheral blood. This TCR derives from a man in his 70s with acute or convalescent COVID-19. V is TRBV7-6 and J is TRBJ1-6, with D tentatively TRBD1 (5 bases). In DNA, the CDR3 is TGTGCCAGCAGCTCAGCCGGGGGGTTAGGGTCACCCCTCCACTTT. It translates to CASSSAGGLGSPLHF. Supplemented by reference TRBV7-6 and TRBJ1-6, the full variable domain reads GAGVSQSPRYKVTKRGQDVALRCDPISGHVSLYWYRQALGQGPEFLTYFNYEAQQDKSGLPNDRFSAERPEGSISTLTIQRTEQRDSAMYRCASSSAGGLGSPLHFGNGTRLTVT.